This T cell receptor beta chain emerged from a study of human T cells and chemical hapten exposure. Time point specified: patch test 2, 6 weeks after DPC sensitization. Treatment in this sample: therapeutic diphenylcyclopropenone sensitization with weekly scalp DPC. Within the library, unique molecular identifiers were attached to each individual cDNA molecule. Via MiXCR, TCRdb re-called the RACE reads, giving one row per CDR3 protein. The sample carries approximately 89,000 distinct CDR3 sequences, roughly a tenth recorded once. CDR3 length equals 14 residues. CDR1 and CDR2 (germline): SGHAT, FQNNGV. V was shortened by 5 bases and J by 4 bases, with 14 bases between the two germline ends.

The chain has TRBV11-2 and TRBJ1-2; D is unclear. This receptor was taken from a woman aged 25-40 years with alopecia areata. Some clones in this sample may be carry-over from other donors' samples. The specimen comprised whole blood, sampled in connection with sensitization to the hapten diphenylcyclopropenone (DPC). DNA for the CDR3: TGTGCCAGCAGCCCCACACAGAAGTTCTATGGCTACACCTTC. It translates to CASSPTQKFYGYTF. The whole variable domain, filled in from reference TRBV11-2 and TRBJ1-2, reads EAGVAQSPRYKIIEKRQSVAFWCNPISGHATLYWYQQILGQGPKLLIQFQNNGVVDDSQLPKDRFSAERLKGVDSTLKIQPAKLEDSAVYLCASSPTQKFYGYTFGSGTRLTVV.